One sample yielded the 13 T cell receptor beta chains listed below, sequenced in a study of blood T cell repertoires in COVID-19. TCRdb's table, derived via immunoSEQ multiplex PCR, lists solely in-frame clones and lacks some. The table shows about 210,000 clones, with approximately 85% occurring only once. Sequencing input: peripheral blood. These receptors all come from a man between 50 and 59 years old with COVID-19, enrolled during active disease.

The count of this clone is one. V is TRBV28 and J is TRBJ1-2; D is perhaps TRBD1 (6 bases). The CDR3 extends over 14 amino acids. V dropped 7 bases and J dropped 4 bases, with 16 bases sitting between them. Germline loops: CDR1 MDHEN, CDR2 SYDVKM. Written as DNA, the CDR3 is TGTGCCAGCAAACGTGGGGGCCTAAGCTATGGCTACACCTTC. Translated: CASKRGGLSYGYTF.

This chain links TRBV11-3 with TRBJ2-2, with D hard to call. Germline CDR1 SGHNT, CDR2 YENEEA. The CDR3 sequence is 13 residues long. V gave up 1 base and J gave up 7 bases, with 7 bases separating them. This CDR3 is CASSLGLDGELFF. CDR3 nucleotides: TGTGCCAGCAGCTTAGGATTAGACGGGGAGCTGTTTTTT.

The rearrangement links TRBV4-2 to TRBJ2-2; the D gene is possibly TRBD1 (6 bases). The length of the CDR3 is 14 residues. V lost 6 bases, J lost 5 bases, and 13 bases lay in between. The germline V gene encodes CDR1 LGHNA and CDR2 YNFKEQ. Written as DNA, the CDR3 is TGTGCCAGCAGATACGGGACATATACCGGGGAGCTGTTTTTT. Protein: CASRYGTYTGELFF.

This clone was observed a single time. The gene calls are TRBV7-9 and TRBJ1-1, with D perhaps TRBD1 (5 bases). The CDR3 runs 13 residues. Germline V CDR1 and CDR2: SEHNR, FQNEAQ (reference sequence). V lost 8 bases, J lost 1 base, and 11 bases lay in between. CDR3 sequence reads: CASGRTRNTEAFF. The CDR3 bases are TGTGCCAGCGGGAGGACACGGAACACTGAAGCTTTCTTT. The full variable domain, its missing parts supplied by reference TRBV7-9 and TRBJ1-1, is DTGVSQNPRHKITKRGQNVTFRCDPISEHNRLYWYRQTLGQGPEFLTYFQNEAQLEKSRLLSDRFSAERPKGSFSTLEIQRTEQGDSAMYLCASGRTRNTEAFFGQGTRLTVV.

V usage is TRBV30 and J usage is TRBJ1-2; TRBD1 agrees at 7 bases. Germline V gene sequence: CDR1 GTSNPN, CDR2 SVGIG (reference sequence). The CDR3 loop spans 12 amino acids. V lost 0 bases to trimming and J lost 7 bases; unmatched junction nucleotides: 2. Here the CDR3 reads CAWSVTGAGYTF. CDR3 sequence (DNA): TGTGCCTGGAGTGTAACAGGGGCTGGCTACACCTTC.

V gene TRBV19 combines with J gene TRBJ1-1; 7 positions agree with TRBD1. The CDR3 has 18 amino acids. Per the germline V gene, CDR1 is LNHDA and CDR2 is SQIVND (reference sequence). Trimming at V came to 1 base and at J to 1 base, leaving 12 bases not matched to a gene. The CDR3 region is CASSIGRGLGPANTEAFF. CDR3 in DNA: TGTGCCAGTAGTATAGGGAGGGGGCTCGGGCCCGCGAACACTGAAGCTTTCTTT.

The chain is built from TRBV5-1 and TRBJ1-2; TRBD1 matches at 8 bases. Trimming at V came to 4 bases and at J to 4 bases, leaving 6 bases not matched to a gene. Germline loops: CDR1 SGHRS, CDR2 YFSETQ. The CDR3 contains 14 residues. For the CDR3, the DNA is TGCGCCAGCAGCGCGGACAGGGCGGCCTATGGCTACACCTTC. Residues: CASSADRAAYGYTF.

The chain employs TRBV12-1 and TRBJ2-7; TRBD2 was called by the table and not checked on the DNA. TRBV12-1 is a documented pseudogene. This CDR3 region has 14 residues. The CDR3 bases are TGTGCCAGCGGCCTCAGGTGGGGGGGCCGCGAGCAGTACTTC. Translated, it gives CASGLRWGGREQYF.

This clone was seen a single time. This chain links TRBV28 with TRBJ2-1, with 10 bases identical to TRBD2. The CDR3 is 15 amino acids. Germline V lookup: CDR1 MDHEN, CDR2 SYDVKM. With 3 bases clipped from V and 7 bases from J, the junction kept 6 bases outside the gene matches. This chain's CDR3 is CASSFSGGAGNEQFF. The CDR3, as DNA: TGTGCCAGCAGTTTCAGCGGGGGGGCGGGTAATGAGCAGTTCTTC.

This clone has just one count. V usage is TRBV11-3 and J usage is TRBJ2-1; D ambiguous. The V gene lost 3 bases and the J gene lost 1 base, with 4 bases spanning the gap. This CDR3 comprises 13 residues. Germline lookup yields CDR1 SGHNT and CDR2 YENEEA. CDR3: CASSFESYNEQFF. The CDR3, as DNA: TGTGCCAGCAGCTTCGAGTCCTACAATGAGCAGTTCTTC.

The chain recombines TRBV5-4 with TRBJ2-5; 9 bases agree with TRBD2. CDR3 length equals 17 residues. J gave up 5 bases and V 2 bases, and 13 bases lay outside the gene matches. In germline, CDR1 is SGHNT, CDR2 YYREEE (reference sequence). CDR3 nucleotides: TGTGCCAGCAGCTTTGCAATGGGTAGCGGGGGTTTCGAGACCCAGTACTTC. It specifies CASSFAMGSGGFETQYF.

This chain joins TRBV5-6 and TRBJ1-3; D ambiguous. Germline lookup yields CDR1 SGHDT and CDR2 YYEEEE. V lost 0 bases, J lost 0 bases, and 7 bases lay in between. The CDR3 is 15 residues long. The CDR3 region has the DNA TGTGCCAGCAGCTTGGCGGGTTTCTCTGGAAACACCATATATTTT. Its translation is CASSLAGFSGNTIYF.

The chain has TRBV5-1 and TRBJ2-5, with TRBD2 matching 10 bases. The CDR3 totals 16 residues. Germline values: CDR1 SGHRS, CDR2 YFSETQ. Germline trimming cut 3 bases from V and 5 bases from J; bases unmatched to any gene: 10. In DNA, the CDR3 is TGCGCCAGCAGCTGGGATCAGCGGGGGGGCCTGGAGACCCAGTACTTC. Translating gives CASSWDQRGGLETQYF.